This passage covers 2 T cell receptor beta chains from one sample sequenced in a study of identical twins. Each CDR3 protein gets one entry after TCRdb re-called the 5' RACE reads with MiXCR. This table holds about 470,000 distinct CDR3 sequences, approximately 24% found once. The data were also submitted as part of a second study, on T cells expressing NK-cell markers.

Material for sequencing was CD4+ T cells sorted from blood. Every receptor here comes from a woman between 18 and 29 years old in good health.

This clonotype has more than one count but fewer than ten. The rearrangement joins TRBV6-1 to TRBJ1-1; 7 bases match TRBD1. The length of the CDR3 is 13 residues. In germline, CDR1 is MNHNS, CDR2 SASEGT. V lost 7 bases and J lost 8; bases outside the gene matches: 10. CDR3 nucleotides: TGTGCCAGCACTACAGGGGCAGGGTTGGAAGCTTTCTTT. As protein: CASTTGAGLEAFF.

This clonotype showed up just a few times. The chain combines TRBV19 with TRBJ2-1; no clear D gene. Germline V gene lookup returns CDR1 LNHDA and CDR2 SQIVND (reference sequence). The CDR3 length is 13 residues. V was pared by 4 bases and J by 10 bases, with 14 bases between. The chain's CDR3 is CASSSRPEFEQFF. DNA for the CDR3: TGTGCCAGTAGTAGTCGACCCGAGTTCGAGCAGTTCTTC.